Listed here is a single TCR beta chain. In its sample, this clone was seen once. What this receptor recognizes is not known. There are no base qualities to consult, and no much larger clone falls within one base. This sample was taken from a study of cytomegalovirus exposure and HLA in healthy donors listed by TCRdb under 2017. Looking at the study overall: According to an earlier analysis of several hundred of the donors, about 170 million T cells yielded roughly 100 million unique TCR beta sequences and roughly 280 Gb of sequence data. On average, approximately 250,000 unique TCR beta nucleotide sequences were sequenced per donor among about 400 genotyped donors of the cohort, with 15% to 20% of those sequences being non-productive. Class I and class II HLA loci were covered by the typing at four-digit resolution. The genetic ancestry cluster associated with self-reported Caucasian donors included around four fifths of the roughly 360 genotyped donors. In a later analysis, previously published TCR beta repertoires from about 670 donors were re-analyzed and high-resolution HLA genotyping was added so that TCR occurrence patterns could be studied. To predict cytomegalovirus infection status, the study combined high-throughput TCR immunosequencing, statistical association of individual TCRs with disease status, and machine learning. Along with the approximately 650-subject first cohort, a separate validation cohort of around 110 different subjects was used. In a later genetic analysis, genome-wide SNP genotypes for about three fifths of the roughly 670 donors were used, and that subset was treated as a discovery cohort. Every discovery cohort repertoire had been produced on one sequencing platform. The study aimed to test whether cataloging public T cell receptors could reveal signatures of past pathogen exposure. In an earlier analysis of 587 of the donors, high-throughput TCR beta sequencing was used to judge whether each TCR beta V gene segment behaved as functional or pseudogenic. Donor age, sex, ethnicity and CMV serostatus were compiled alongside the repertoire data. Roughly 5 DR-DQ haplotypes were handled as single units for association and clustering, since linkage in the cohort was strong. Using immunosequencing, the study profiled T cell repertoires from fewer than 700 subjects and related those repertoires to cytomegalovirus serostatus. The number of typed donors differed by locus: about 620-640 for A, B, C, DRB1 and DQB1; approximately 540 for DQA1; over 600 for DPA1; and around 470 for DPB1. The later analysis used no new phenotypic data to find candidate immune exposures, relying instead on TCR beta sequences and their occurrence across donors. About 310 gigabases of sequencing data and approximately 80 million unique TCR sequences were included in an early release covering 500 to 750 HLA-typed donors. Overall study results and their limits: HLA typing was unavailable for some donors at each locus, so association tests used only the typed subset. A cluster of highly shared sequence variants was judged likely to represent a technical artifact of the sequencing pipeline. The classifier was reported to diagnose cytomegalovirus status with high specificity and sensitivity in both the original cohort and the validation cohort. A further reported finding was that TCR beta sequences accurately predicted the HLA-A and HLA-B alleles for most subjects in the first cohort. Because counts were too low, approximately 15 rarely observed V segments, including chromosome 9 orphons, were excluded from the earlier analysis of fewer than 650 of the donors. The authors suggested that the approach could potentially be extended to other disease states and immunological phenotypes. An association between a missense DCLRE1C variant and V-gene and J-gene trimming of TCR beta chains was found in a later genetic analysis and replicated in an independent cohort. A later genetic analysis reported fewer N-insertions in productive TCRs among donors in an Asian-associated ancestry cluster than the roughly 620-donor mean. An earlier analysis of some 560 of the donors showed that most TCR beta V segments appeared in productive rearrangements either about 87% or about 30% of the time, which broadly matched IMGT annotations. Strong co-occurrence of HLA alleles, especially DR and DQ, made assigning TCR associations to individual alleles difficult. Sequencing depth was assumed to be roughly uniform across donors in the presence/absence analyses, though that assumption may not hold. Some IMGT-functional V segments, including TRBV6-2 and TRBV6-3, could not be told apart with the 87-base-pair reads, so those segments were excluded. In vitro tests confirmed that a few of the cytomegalovirus-associated TCR beta chains recognize cytomegalovirus antigens. In a later analysis, the rate of TCR association differed among HLA loci, with DRB1 alleles having the most associated TCRs and HLA-C alleles having the fewest. Linkage disequilibrium might explain the correlated functional status among segregating V segments, but an unknown experimental factor could not be ruled out. A total of 164 TCR beta chains were listed by the study as associated with cytomegalovirus. Across donors, most TCR sequences were observed very rarely, whereas some public TCRs were present in many individuals. Only TCR beta chains were sequenced in this cohort, and the absence of alpha or paired-chain data limited detectable features. According to a later analysis, most CMV-associated TCR beta chains appeared to be HLA-restricted, and the HLA associations seemed to be driven largely by CMV exposure. According to a later analysis, parvovirus B19, influenza, CMV and Epstein-Barr virus appeared linked to several top co-occurrence clusters. At a false discovery rate of 0.05, a later analysis linked about 16,000 TCR beta sequences to specific HLA alleles. In a later analysis, HLA-associated TCR beta chains showed more clonal expansion and lower generation probabilities than non-associated chains that were equally common. For the cohort, immune exposure information was limited to CMV serostatus.

The cohort was made up of approximately 700 healthy bone marrow donors. At the time of sampling, all cohort members were nominally healthy, though unrecorded immune exposures were likely present. The donor was CMV seronegative and was included in the group of a few hundred seronegative cohort members. A peripheral blood sample was provided by each donor, and peripheral blood mononuclear cells were used for TCR beta sequencing. The Qiagen DNeasy Blood Extraction Kit was used to extract genomic DNA from the blood cell samples. The V and J ends are trimmed by 8 bases and 0 bases, leaving 13 bases between them. Reading the germline V gene gives CDR1 MDHEN and CDR2 SYDVKM. Including cysteine and phenylalanine, the CDR3 has 14 amino acids. Just CDR3 DNA is preserved here, 42 bases in frame from base 1. The library was prepared using the immunoSEQ multiplex PCR assay. A mixture of 60 forward primers for TCR Vbeta segments and 13 reverse primers for TCR Jbeta segments was used in the multiplex PCR. A multiplex PCR assay on genomic DNA amplified the CDR3 region of rearranged TCR beta genes. The amplified TCR beta libraries were sequenced on the Illumina HiSeq System as 87-base-pair reads. The authors processed their data as follows. A later analysis counted 65 million to 90 million unique TCR beta chains across the 666 repertoires, and roughly 10 million of these chains were shared by at least two donors. Raw reads were error-corrected and collapsed into unique sequences with a nearest-neighbor algorithm that merged closely related sequences to remove PCR and sequencing errors. To assign V, D and J gene segments, CDR3 sequences were aligned to IMGT reference sequences. For a sequence to be retained, a match of at least six nucleotides was required to both a V gene segment and a J gene segment. Rearrangements were called productive when the CDR3 lacked stop codons and stayed in frame with V and J; all others were non-productive. Following IMGT convention, CDR3 was defined as the stretch from the second conserved V-encoded cysteine to the conserved J-encoded phenylalanine. Sequences without an unambiguous match to a single V gene segment were excluded from the earlier analysis of over 500 of the donors. In an earlier analysis of approximately 590 of the donors, a V segment was called functional when productive rearrangements were above 56.7%, and segregating when the standard deviation between donors exceeded 5%. To diagnose cytomegalovirus status from the catalog of TCR beta chain sequences, a statistical classification framework was built. In a later analysis, V and J genes were assigned by comparing TCR nucleotide sequences against IMGT/GENE-DB human TR gene sequences. The TCRdist pipeline was used in a later analysis to assign CDR3 sequences and most-parsimonious VDJ recombination scenarios. A later analysis defined each TCR beta chain by its CDR3 amino acid sequence plus V-gene family, and excluded reads lacking a unique V-gene family. In a later analysis, approximately 640 highly shared, low-generation-probability nucleotide sequences were removed to address suspected cross-contamination and a sequencing artifact. For each public chain, a later analysis derived a clonal expansion index from normalized ranks of inferred template counts within each repertoire. A later analysis computed generation probabilities with a VDJ recombination model fitted to out-of-frame rearrangements, and checked the results against IGoR. Hypergeometric tests were used in a later analysis to score TCR-TCR, TCR-HLA and TCR-CMV co-occurrence, with a repertoire-size bias correction applied to the TCR pairs. In a later analysis, false discovery rates were estimated by permuting HLA or CMV assignments 20 times. In a later analysis, co-occurring TCRs were grouped using DBSCAN, and TCRdist sequence similarity was added for clustering within HLA-allele-positive subsets. Repertoires with fewer than 30,000 or more than 120,000 public chains were left out of co-occurrence clustering, as were five repertoires with anomalous nucleotide sharing. The table was pulled from immuneACCESS by TCRdb, which kept in-frame rearrangements only. Such tables lose some clones; where checked, under half of the loss comes from unresolved V genes, and the rest has no known cause. V and J calls plus clone size are reproduced from that table; the DNA served to infer D and trimming. For this sample there are 130,000 to 150,000 clones; roughly 79% appear just once. The ten largest clones represent about 1.7% of the sample.

The sequence was obtained from a woman aged 25 to 39 in good health and CMV-seronegative. The chain links TRBV28 with TRBJ1-1; the best D guess is TRBD1, with 6 bases matching. Sequencing used PBMCs. The DNA reads as follows: TGTGCCAGCGGGGGCGGCGCATTGAACACTGAAGCTTTCTTT. Translation gives CASGGGALNTEAFF.